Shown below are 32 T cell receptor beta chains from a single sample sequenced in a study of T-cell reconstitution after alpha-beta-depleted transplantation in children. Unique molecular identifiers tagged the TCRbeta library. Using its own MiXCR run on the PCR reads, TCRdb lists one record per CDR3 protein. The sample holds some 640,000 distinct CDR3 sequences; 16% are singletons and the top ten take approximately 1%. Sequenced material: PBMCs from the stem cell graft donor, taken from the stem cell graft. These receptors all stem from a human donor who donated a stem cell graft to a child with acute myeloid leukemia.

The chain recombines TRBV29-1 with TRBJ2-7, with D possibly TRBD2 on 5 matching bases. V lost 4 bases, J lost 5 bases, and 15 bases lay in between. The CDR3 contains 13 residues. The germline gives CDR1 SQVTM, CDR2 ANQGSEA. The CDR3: CSVVLQLGNEQYF. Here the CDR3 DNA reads TGCAGCGTTGTGCTACAGCTCGGGAACGAGCAGTACTTC.

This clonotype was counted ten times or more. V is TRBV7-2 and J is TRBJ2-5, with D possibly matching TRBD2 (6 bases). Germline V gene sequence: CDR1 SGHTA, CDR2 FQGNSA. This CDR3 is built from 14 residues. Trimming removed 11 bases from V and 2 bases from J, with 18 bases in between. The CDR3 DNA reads TGTGCCGGGGGGAAGGGCGGCTTGCAAGAGACCCAGTACTTC. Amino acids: CAGGKGGLQETQYF.

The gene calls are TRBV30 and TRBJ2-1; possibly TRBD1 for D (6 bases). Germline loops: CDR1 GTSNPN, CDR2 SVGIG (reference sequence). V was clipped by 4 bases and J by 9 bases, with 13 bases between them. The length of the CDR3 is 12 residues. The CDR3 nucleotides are TGTGCCTGGACAGGGGCCGGACCTGAGCAGTTCTTC. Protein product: CAWTGAGPEQFF. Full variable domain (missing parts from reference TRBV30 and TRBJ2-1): SQTIHQWPATLVQPVGSPLSLECTVEGTSNPNLYWYRQAAGRGLQLLFYSVGIGQISSEVPQNLSASRPQDRQFILSSKKLLLSDSGFYLCAWTGAGPEQFFGPGTRLTVL.

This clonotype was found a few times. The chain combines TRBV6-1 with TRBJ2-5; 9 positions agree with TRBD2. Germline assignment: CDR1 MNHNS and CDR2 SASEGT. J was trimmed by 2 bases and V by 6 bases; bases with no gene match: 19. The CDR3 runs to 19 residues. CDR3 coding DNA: TGTGCCAGCAGCCCTAACCTGAGCGGGGGGACCGCCCTGCAAGAGACCCAGTACTTC. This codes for CASSPNLSGGTALQETQYF.

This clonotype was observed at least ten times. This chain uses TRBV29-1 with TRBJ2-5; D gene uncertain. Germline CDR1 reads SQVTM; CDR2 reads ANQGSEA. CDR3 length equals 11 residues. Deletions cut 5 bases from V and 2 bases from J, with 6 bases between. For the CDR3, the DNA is TGCAGCGTTCGGCGGCAAGAGACCCAGTACTTC. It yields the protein CSVRRQETQYF.

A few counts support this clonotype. CDR3: CASSLDPGHAYEQYF. The DNA for the CDR3 is TGTGCCAGCAGCTTGGACCCGGGACACGCCTACGAGCAGTACTTC. This chain connects TRBV5-5 to TRBJ2-7; D is possibly TRBD1 (6 bases). Germline V gene data show CDR1 as SGHKS and CDR2 as YYEKEE (reference sequence). The CDR3 runs 15 residues. Between the trimmed V and J ends, which lost 0 bases and 2 bases, there was a span of 12 bases.

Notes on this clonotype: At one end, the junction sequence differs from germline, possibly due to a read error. The CDR3 DNA is TGTGCCAGCAGGTCGACTAGCGGGGGTCCAGATACGCAGAATTTT. The encoded protein is CASRSTSGGPDTQNF. The chain employs TRBV7-2 and TRBJ2-3; TRBD2 matches at 12 bases. The CDR3 totals 15 residues. From germline, CDR1 is SGHTA and CDR2 FQGNSA.

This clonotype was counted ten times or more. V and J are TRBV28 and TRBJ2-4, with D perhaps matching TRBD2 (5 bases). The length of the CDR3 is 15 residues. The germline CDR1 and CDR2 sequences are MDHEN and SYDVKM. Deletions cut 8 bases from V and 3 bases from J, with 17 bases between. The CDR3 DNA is TGTGCCAGCCTTTCTCCGGCCGGGAACAAAAACATTCAGTACTTC. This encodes CASLSPAGNKNIQYF.

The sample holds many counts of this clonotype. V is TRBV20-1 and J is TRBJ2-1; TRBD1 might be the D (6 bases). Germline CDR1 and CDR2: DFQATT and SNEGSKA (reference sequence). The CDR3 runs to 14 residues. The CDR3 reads CGMVEGVSYNEQFF. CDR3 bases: TGCGGAATGGTCGAGGGGGTCTCCTACAATGAGCAGTTCTTC.

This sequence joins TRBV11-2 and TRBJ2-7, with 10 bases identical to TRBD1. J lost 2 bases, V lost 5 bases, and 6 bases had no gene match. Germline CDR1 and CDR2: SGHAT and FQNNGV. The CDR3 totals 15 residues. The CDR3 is CASSPLTGGAYEQYF. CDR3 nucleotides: TGTGCCAGCAGCCCCTTGACAGGGGGCGCCTACGAGCAGTACTTC. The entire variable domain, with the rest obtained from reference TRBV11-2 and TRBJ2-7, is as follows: EAGVAQSPRYKIIEKRQSVAFWCNPISGHATLYWYQQILGQGPKLLIQFQNNGVVDDSQLPKDRFSAERLKGVDSTLKIQPAKLEDSAVYLCASSPLTGGAYEQYFGPGTRLTVT.

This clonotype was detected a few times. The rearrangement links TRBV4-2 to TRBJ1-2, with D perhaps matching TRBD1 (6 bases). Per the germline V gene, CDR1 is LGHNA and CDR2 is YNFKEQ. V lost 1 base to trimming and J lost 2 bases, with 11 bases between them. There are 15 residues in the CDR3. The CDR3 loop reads CASSQGQGQNYGYTF. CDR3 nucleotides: TGTGCCAGCAGCCAAGGTCAGGGGCAAAACTATGGCTACACCTTC.

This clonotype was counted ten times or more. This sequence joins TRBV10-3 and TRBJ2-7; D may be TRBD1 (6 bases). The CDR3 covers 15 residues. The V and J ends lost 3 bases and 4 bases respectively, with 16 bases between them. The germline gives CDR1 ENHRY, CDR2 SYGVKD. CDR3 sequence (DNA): TGTGCCATCAGTGATCGAACAGGGATTGGATACGAGCAGTACTTC. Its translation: CAISDRTGIGYEQYF.

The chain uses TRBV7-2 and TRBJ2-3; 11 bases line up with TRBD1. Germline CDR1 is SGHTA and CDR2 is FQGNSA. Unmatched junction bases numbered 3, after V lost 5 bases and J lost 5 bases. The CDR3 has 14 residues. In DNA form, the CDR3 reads TGTGCCAGCAGCCAGGACAGGGGGCTAGATACGCAGTATTTT. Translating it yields CASSQDRGLDTQYF.

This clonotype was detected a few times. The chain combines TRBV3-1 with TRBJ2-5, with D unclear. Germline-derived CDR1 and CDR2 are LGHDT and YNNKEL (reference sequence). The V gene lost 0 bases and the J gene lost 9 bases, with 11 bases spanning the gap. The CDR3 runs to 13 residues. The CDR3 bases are TGTGCCAGCAGCCAAGAGGCACCGATACCCCAGTACTTC. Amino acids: CASSQEAPIPQYF.

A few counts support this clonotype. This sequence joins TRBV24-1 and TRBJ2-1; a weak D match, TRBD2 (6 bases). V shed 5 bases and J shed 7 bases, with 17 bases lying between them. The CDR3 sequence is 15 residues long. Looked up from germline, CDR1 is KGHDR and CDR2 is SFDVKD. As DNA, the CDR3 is TGTGCCACCAGTGCTTTCCACCCGGGGGATAATGAGCAGTTCTTC. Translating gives CATSAFHPGDNEQFF.

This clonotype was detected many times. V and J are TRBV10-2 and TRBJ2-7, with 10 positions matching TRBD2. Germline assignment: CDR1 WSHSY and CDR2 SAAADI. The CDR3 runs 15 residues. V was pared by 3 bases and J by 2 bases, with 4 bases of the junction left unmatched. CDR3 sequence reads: CASSDGSGGAYEQYV. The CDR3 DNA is TGCGCCAGCAGTGACGGGAGCGGGGGGGCCTACGAGCAGTACGTC.

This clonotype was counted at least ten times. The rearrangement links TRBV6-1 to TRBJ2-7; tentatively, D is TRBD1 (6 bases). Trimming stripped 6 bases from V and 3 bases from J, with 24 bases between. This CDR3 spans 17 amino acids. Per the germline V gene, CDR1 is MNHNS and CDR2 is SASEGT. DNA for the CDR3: TGTGCCAGCAGCTTTCAACAGGGTACGACGGTCCTCTACGAGCAGTACTTC. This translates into CASSFQQGTTVLYEQYF.

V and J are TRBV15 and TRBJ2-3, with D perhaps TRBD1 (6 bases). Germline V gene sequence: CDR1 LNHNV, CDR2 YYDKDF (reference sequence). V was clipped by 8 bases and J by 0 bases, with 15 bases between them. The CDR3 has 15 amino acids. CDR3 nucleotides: TGTGCCACCCAGGACAGCCTTCAAAGCACAGATACGCAGTATTTT. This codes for CATQDSLQSTDTQYF.

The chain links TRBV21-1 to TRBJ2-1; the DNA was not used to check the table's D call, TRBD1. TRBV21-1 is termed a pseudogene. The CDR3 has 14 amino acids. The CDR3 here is CASSKVTGLYEQFF. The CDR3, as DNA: TGTGCCAGCAGCAAAGTAACAGGTTTATATGAGCAGTTCTTC.

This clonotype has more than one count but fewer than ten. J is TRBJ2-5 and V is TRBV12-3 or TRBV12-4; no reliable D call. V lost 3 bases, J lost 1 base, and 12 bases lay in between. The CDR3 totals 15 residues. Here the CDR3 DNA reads TGTGCCAGCAGTTTGTCCCCGGAATTCCAAGAGACCCAGTACTTC. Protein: CASSLSPEFQETQYF.

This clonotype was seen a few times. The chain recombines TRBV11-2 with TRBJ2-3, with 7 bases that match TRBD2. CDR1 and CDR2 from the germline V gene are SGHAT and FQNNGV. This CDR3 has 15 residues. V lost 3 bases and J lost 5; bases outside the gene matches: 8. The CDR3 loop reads CASSLTSLWEDTQYF. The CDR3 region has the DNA TGTGCCAGCAGCTTGACTAGCTTATGGGAAGATACGCAGTATTTT.

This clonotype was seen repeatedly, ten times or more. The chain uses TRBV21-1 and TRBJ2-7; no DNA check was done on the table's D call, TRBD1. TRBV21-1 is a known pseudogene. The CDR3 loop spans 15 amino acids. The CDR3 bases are TGTGCCAGCAGCCCTTTCCGGGACAAAGACTACGAGCAGTACTTC. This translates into CASSPFRDKDYEQYF.

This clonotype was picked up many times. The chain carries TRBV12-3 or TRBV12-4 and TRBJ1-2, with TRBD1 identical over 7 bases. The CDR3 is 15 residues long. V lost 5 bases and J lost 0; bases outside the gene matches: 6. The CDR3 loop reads CASSPGDRANYGYTF. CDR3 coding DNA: TGTGCCAGCAGTCCGGGGGACAGAGCTAACTATGGCTACACCTTC.

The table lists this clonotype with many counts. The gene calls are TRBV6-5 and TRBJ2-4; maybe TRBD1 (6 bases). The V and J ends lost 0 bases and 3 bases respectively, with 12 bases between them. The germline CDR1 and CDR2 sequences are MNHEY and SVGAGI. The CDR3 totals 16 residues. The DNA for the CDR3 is TGTGCCAGCAGTTACTCGACTAAAGGGGGCAAAAACATTCAGTACTTC. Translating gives CASSYSTKGGKNIQYF.

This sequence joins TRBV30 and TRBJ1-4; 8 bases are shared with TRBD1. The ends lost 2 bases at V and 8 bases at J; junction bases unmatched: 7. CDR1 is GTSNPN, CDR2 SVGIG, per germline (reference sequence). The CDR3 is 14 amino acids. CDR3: CAWSSDRGGEKLFF. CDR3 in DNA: TGTGCCTGGAGTTCCGACAGGGGTGGAGAAAAACTGTTTTTT.

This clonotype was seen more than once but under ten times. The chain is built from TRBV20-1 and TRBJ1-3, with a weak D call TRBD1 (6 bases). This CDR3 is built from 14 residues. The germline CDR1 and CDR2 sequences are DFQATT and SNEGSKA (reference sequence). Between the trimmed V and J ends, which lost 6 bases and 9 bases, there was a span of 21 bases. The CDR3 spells CSARNRAGSRTIYF. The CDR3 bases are TGCAGTGCACGAAACAGGGCAGGATCTCGCACCATATATTTT.

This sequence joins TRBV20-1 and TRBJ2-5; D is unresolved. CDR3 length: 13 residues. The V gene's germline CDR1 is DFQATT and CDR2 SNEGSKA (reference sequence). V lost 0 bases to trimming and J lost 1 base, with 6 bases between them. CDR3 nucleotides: TGCAGTGCTAGAGAGGGCTTCCAAGAGACCCAGTACTTC. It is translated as CSAREGFQETQYF.

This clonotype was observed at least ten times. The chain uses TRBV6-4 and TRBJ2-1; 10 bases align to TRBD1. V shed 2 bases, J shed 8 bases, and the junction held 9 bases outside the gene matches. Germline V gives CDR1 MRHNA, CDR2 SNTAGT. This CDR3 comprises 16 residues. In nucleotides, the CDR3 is TGTGCCAGCAGTGACAAGGGGACAGGGGTAACCGATGAGCAGTTCTTC. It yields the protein CASSDKGTGVTDEQFF.

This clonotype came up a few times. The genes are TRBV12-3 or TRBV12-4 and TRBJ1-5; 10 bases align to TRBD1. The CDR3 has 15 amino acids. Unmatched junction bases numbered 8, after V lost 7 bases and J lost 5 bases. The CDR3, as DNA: TGTGCCAGCACCCGACAGGGGGCATGGGATCAGCCCCAGCATTTT. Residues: CASTRQGAWDQPQHF.

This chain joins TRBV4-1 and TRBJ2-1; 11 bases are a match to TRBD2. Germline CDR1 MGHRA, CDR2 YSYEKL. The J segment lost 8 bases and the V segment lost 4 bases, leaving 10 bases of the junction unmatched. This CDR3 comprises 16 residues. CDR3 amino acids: CASSLLSGGVKDEQFF. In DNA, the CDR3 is TGCGCCAGCAGCCTCCTTAGCGGGGGGGTTAAGGATGAGCAGTTCTTC.

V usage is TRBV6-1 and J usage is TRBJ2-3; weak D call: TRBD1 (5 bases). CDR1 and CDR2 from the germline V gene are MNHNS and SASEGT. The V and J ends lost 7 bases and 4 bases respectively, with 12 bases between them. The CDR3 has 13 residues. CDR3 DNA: TGTGCCAGCATCGAACAGGCGGCAGATACGCAGTATTTT. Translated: CASIEQAADTQYF.

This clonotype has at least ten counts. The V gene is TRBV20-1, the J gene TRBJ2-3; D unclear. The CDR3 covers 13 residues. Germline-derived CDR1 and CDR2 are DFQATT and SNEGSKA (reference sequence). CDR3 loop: CTPKKPGTDTQYF. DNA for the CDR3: TGCACACCCAAAAAACCGGGCACAGATACGCAGTATTTT.